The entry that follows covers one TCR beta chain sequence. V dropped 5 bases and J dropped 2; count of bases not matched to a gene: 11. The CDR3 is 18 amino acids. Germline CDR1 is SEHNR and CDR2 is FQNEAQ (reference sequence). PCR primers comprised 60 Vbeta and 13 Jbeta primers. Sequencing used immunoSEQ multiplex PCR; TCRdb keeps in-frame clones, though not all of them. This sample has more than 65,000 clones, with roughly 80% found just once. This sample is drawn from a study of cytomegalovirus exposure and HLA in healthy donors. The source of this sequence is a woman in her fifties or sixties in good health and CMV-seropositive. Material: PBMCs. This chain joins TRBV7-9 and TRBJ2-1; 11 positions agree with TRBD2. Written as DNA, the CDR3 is TGTGCCAGCAGCCCCACCACAGGGACTAGCGGTACCTACAATGAGCAGTTCTTC. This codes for CASSPTTGTSGTYNEQFF.